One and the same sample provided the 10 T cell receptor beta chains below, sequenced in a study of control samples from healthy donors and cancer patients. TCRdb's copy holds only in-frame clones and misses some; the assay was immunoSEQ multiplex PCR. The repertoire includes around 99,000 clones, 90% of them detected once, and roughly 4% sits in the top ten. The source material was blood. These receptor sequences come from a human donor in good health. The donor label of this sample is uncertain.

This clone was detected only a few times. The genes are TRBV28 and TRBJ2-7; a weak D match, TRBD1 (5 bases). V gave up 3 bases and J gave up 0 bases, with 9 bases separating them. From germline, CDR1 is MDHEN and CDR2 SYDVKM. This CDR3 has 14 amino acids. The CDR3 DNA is TGTGCCAGCAGTTTTCGGCAGGGCTCCTACGAGCAGTACTTC. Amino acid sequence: CASSFRQGSYEQYF.

The CDR3 spells CASTPLGRNYGYTF. CDR3 bases: TGTGCCAGCACCCCCCTGGGGCGGAACTATGGCTACACCTTC. The rearrangement uses TRBV11-2 and TRBJ1-2, with D perhaps TRBD1 (5 bases). This CDR3 spans 14 amino acids. Germline-derived CDR1 and CDR2 are SGHAT and FQNNGV. V was cut by 7 bases and J by 2 bases, with 14 bases left in between.

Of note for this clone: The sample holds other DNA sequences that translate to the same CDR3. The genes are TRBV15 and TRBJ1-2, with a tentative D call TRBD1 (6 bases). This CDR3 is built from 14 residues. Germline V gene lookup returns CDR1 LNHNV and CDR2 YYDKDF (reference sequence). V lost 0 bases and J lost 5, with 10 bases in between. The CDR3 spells CATSRDPGDYGYTF. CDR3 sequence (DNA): TGTGCCACCAGCAGAGATCCAGGGGATTATGGCTACACCTTC.

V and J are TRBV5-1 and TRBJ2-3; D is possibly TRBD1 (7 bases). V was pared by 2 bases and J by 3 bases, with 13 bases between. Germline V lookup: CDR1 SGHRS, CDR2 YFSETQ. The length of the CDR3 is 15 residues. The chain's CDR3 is CASSLQGRRTDTQYF. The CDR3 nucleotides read TGCGCCAGCAGCTTACAGGGGAGGAGGACAGATACGCAGTATTTT.

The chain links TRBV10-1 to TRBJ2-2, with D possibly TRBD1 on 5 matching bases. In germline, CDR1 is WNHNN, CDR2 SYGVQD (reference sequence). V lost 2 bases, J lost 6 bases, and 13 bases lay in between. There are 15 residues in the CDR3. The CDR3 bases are TGCGCCAGCAGTGAGGGGGCGCGATATCCCGGGGAGCTGTTTTTT. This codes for CASSEGARYPGELFF.

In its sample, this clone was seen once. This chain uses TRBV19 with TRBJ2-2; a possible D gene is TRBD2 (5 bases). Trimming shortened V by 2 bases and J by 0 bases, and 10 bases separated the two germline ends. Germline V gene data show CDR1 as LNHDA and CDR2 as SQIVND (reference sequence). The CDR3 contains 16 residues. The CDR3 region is CASSITRVPNTGELFF. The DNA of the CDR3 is TGTGCCAGTAGTATAACGAGGGTCCCGAACACCGGGGAGCTGTTTTTT.

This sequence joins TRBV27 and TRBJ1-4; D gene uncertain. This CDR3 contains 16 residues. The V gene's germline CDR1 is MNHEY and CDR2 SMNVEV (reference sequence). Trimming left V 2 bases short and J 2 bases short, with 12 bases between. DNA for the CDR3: TGTGCCAGCAGTTTAGACTACCGACACACTAATGAAAAACTGTTTTTT. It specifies CASSLDYRHTNEKLFF. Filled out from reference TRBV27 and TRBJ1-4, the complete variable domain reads EAQVTQNPRYLITVTGKKLTVTCSQNMNHEYMSWYRQDPGLGLRQIYYSMNVEVTDKGDVPEGYKVSRKEKRNFPLILESPSPNQTSLYFCASSLDYRHTNEKLFFGSGTQLSVL.

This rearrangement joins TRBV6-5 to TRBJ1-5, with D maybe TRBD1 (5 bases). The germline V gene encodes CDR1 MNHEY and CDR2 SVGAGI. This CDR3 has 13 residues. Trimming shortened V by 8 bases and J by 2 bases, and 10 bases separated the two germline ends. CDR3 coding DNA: TGTGCCAGCGGGGGGGTTGGCAATCAGCCCCAGCATTTT. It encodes CASGGVGNQPQHF.

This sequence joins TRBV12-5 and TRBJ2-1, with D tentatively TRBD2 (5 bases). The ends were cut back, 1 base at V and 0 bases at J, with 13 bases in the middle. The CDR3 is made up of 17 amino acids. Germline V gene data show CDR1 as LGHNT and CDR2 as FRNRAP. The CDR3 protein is CASGLGLGKISYNEQFF. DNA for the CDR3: TGTGCTAGTGGTTTGGGACTCGGGAAGATCTCCTACAATGAGCAGTTCTTC.

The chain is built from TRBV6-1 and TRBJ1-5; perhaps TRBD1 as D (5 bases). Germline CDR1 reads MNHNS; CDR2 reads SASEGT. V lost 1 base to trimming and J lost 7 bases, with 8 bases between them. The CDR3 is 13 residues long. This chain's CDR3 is CASSEGGGQPQHF. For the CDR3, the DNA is TGTGCCAGCAGTGAAGGGGGCGGGCAGCCCCAGCATTTT.